Each of the 24 T cell receptor beta chains below was sequenced from the same sample in a study of blood T cell repertoires in COVID-19. Profiling relied on immunoSEQ multiplex PCR, and the TCRdb table lists in-frame clones only, not all of them. The sample includes under 250,000 clones, roughly four fifths of them seen just once. Sequenced sample: peripheral blood. The origin of the receptors is a man aged 50 to 60 with active or convalescent COVID-19.

Only a few counts were recorded for this clone. The chain joins TRBV4-3 to TRBJ1-3; tentative D call: TRBD1 (5 bases). CDR3 length: 15 residues. V shed 5 bases and J shed 4 bases, with 15 bases lying between them. Germline V gives CDR1 LGHNA, CDR2 YSLEER. The CDR3 loop reads CASSGGAKGGNTIYF. In nucleotides, the CDR3 is TGCGCCAGCAGCGGCGGGGCTAAGGGAGGAAACACCATATATTTT.

The chain combines TRBV29-1 with TRBJ2-7; perhaps TRBD2 as D (6 bases). V was clipped by 1 base and J by 4 bases, with 17 bases between them. Per germline, CDR1 SQVTM and CDR2 ANQGSEA. The CDR3 is made up of 15 amino acids. The CDR3 region is CSVEAGGQGGYEQYF. In DNA, the CDR3 is TGCAGCGTTGAAGCTGGAGGGCAGGGAGGATACGAGCAGTACTTC.

The V and J genes are TRBV6-5 and TRBJ2-7, with TRBD2 matching 7 bases. The CDR3 spans 12 residues. Germline V lookup: CDR1 MNHEY, CDR2 SVGAGI. V trimming: 6 bases; J trimming: 1 base; junction bases outside the gene matches: 0. The CDR3: CASSGGSYEQYF. Written as DNA, the CDR3 is TGTGCCAGCAGCGGGGGGTCCTACGAGCAGTACTTC.

This chain uses TRBV18 with TRBJ2-7; no definite D call. Trimming removed 6 bases at V and 0 bases at J, with 12 bases between. This CDR3 region has 14 residues. The germline V gene encodes CDR1 KGHSH and CDR2 LQKENI. The CDR3 nucleotides read TGTGCCAGCTCCCCCACAGCCCTCTCCTACGAGCAGTACTTC. This sequence encodes CASSPTALSYEQYF.

CDR3 loop: CASRGLLNLYGYTF. CDR3 nucleotides: TGTGCCTCGAGGGGACTACTTAACCTCTATGGCTACACCTTC. This rearrangement joins TRBV30 to TRBJ1-2, with a tentative D call TRBD1 (5 bases). Germline CDR1 GTSNPN, CDR2 SVGIG (reference sequence). Trimming stripped 7 bases from V and 4 bases from J, with 19 bases between. There are 14 residues in the CDR3.

The chain couples TRBV11-1 to TRBJ1-1; 9 nucleotides agree with TRBD1. This CDR3 is 15 amino acids long. V lost 5 bases to trimming and J lost 3 bases; unmatched junction nucleotides: 7. Germline V gene sequence: CDR1 SGHAT, CDR2 FQDESV (reference sequence). CDR3 sequence (DNA): TGTGCCAGCAGCACAACGGGACAGGGATACACTGAAGCTTTCTTT. It encodes CASSTTGQGYTEAFF.

The chain carries TRBV7-3 and TRBJ2-3; TRBD2 matches 12 bases. V was clipped by 2 bases and J by 4 bases; unmatched bases: 4. The CDR3 has 16 amino acids. Per germline, CDR1 SGHTA and CDR2 FQGTGA. The CDR3 region has the DNA TGTGCCAGCAGCTTATTTCCTAGCGGGGGGGCAGATACGCAGTATTTT. It encodes CASSLFPSGGADTQYF.

V gene TRBV11-3 combines with J gene TRBJ2-5, with a possible D match to TRBD2 (6 bases). Deletions cut 5 bases from V and 0 bases from J, with 10 bases between. The germline CDR1 and CDR2 sequences are SGHNT and YENEEA. The CDR3 is 14 residues long. In nucleotides, the CDR3 is TGTGCCAGCAGCCTAGCTAGCGACCAAGAGACCCAGTACTTC. Residues: CASSLASDQETQYF.

This clone was seen a handful of times. The chain carries TRBV19 and TRBJ1-5, with D possibly TRBD1 on 6 matching bases. The length of the CDR3 is 17 residues. Trimming took 3 bases from V and 5 from J, leaving 20 bases between them. Germline CDR1 is LNHDA and CDR2 is SQIVND (reference sequence). The CDR3 coding sequence is TGTGCCAGTAGTATGTCGACCGGGACAAATATCTATCAGCCCCAGCATTTT. Encoded protein: CASSMSTGTNIYQPQHF.

This clone was seen a handful of times. V usage is TRBV5-1 and J usage is TRBJ1-6, with D unclear. The CDR3 length is 14 residues. V lost 1 base to trimming and J lost 6 bases, with 8 bases between them. Germline V gene data show CDR1 as SGHRS and CDR2 as YFSETQ. The CDR3: CASSLSGSNSPLHF. The DNA for the CDR3 is TGCGCCAGCAGCTTGTCAGGAAGTAATTCACCCCTCCACTTT.

The chain couples TRBV6-5 to TRBJ1-2; possibly TRBD1 for D (5 bases). The germline CDR1 and CDR2 sequences are MNHEY and SVGAGI. The V end lost 5 bases, the J end lost 0 bases, and 13 bases lay between the germline ends. The CDR3 runs to 15 residues. The CDR3 nucleotides are TGTGCCAGCAGTCCGGGACTGCTAGCTAACTATGGCTACACCTTC. Protein: CASSPGLLANYGYTF.

V usage is TRBV19 and J usage is TRBJ1-3, with no clear D. The V end was cut by 5 bases, the J end by 0 bases, with 11 bases between. The CDR3 totals 15 residues. Germline CDR1 reads LNHDA; CDR2 reads SQIVND (reference sequence). The CDR3 sequence: CASSRTSSSGNTIYF. CDR3 nucleotides: TGTGCCAGTAGTCGGACTTCTAGCTCTGGAAACACCATATATTTT.

The chain combines TRBV7-6 with TRBJ1-4; TRBD1 aligns across 7 bases. Germline V gene sequence: CDR1 SGHVS, CDR2 FNYEAQ. The trim removed 3 bases at V and 5 bases at J, leaving 6 bases unmatched. The CDR3 has 15 amino acids. This chain's CDR3 is CASSFGQALNEKLFF. The CDR3 nucleotides are TGTGCCAGCAGCTTCGGACAGGCCTTAAATGAAAAACTGTTTTTT.

This clone was found once. The chain has TRBV10-3 and TRBJ2-5; D gene uncertain. Trimming left V 7 bases short and J 2 bases short, with 11 bases between. Germline V CDR1 and CDR2: ENHRY, SYGVKD. This CDR3 has 13 residues. The CDR3 is CAIMVDSQETQYF. The DNA for the CDR3 is TGTGCCATCATGGTCGACTCACAAGAGACCCAGTACTTC.

The chain employs TRBV7-6 and TRBJ1-1; D is unresolved. The CDR3 is 13 amino acids. Germline CDR1 is SGHVS and CDR2 is FNYEAQ. Trimming took 5 bases from V and 3 from J, leaving 10 bases between them. The CDR3 DNA is TGTGCCAGCAGCGCGGGCATTTACACTGAAGCTTTCTTT. It translates to CASSAGIYTEAFF.

V gene TRBV7-2 combines with J gene TRBJ1-2, with D unresolved. The CDR3 loop spans 14 amino acids. The germline gives CDR1 SGHTA, CDR2 FQGNSA. V lost 4 bases to trimming and J lost 4 bases, with 13 bases between them. CDR3 residues: CASSSPQAPYGYTF. The CDR3 coding sequence is TGTGCCAGCAGCTCCCCGCAGGCGCCCTATGGCTACACCTTC. The full variable domain, rest sourced from reference TRBV7-2 and TRBJ1-2, is GAGVSQSPSNKVTEKGKDVELRCDPISGHTALYWYRQSLGQGLEFLIYFQGNSAPDKSGLPSDRFSAERTGGSVSTLTIQRTQQEDSAVYLCASSSPQAPYGYTFGSGTRLTVV.

This clone was seen a handful of times. V usage is TRBV28 and J usage is TRBJ1-2, with D hard to call. The V end was cut by 9 bases, the J end by 7 bases, with 12 bases between. Germline assignment: CDR1 MDHEN and CDR2 SYDVKM. CDR3 length equals 11 residues. The CDR3 DNA reads as TGTGCCAGAATCGGGGTCCCTGGCTACACCTTC. It specifies CARIGVPGYTF.

The rearrangement joins TRBV7-9 to TRBJ2-3; D is unresolved. V was clipped by 2 bases and J by 2 bases, with 11 bases between them. CDR1 is SEHNR, CDR2 FQNEAQ, per germline (reference sequence). The CDR3 spans 15 residues. CDR3 DNA sequence: TGTGCCAGCAGCTTAACATCAGGTGTCACAGATACGCAGTATTTT. Protein product: CASSLTSGVTDTQYF.

The J gene is TRBJ2-1, the V gene TRBV7-2, with 8 bases fitting TRBD2. The CDR3 sequence is 16 residues long. Germline values: CDR1 SGHTA, CDR2 FQGNSA. J lost 3 bases, V lost 2 bases, and 6 bases had no gene match. CDR3 in DNA: TGTGCCAGCAGCTTACTTTTCCGGGGGGGCTACAATGAGCAGTTCTTC. It codes for CASSLLFRGGYNEQFF.

The chain has TRBV3-1 (or the pseudogene TRBV3-2) and TRBJ2-2; TRBD2 is a possible D gene (5 bases). This CDR3 contains 14 residues. The germline V gene has CDR1 LGHDT and CDR2 YNNKEL (reference sequence). V lost 8 bases to trimming and J lost 1 base, with 11 bases between them. CDR3 nucleotides: TGTGCCAGCCTAGGACGGGGGAACACCGGGGAGCTGTTTTTT. This encodes CASLGRGNTGELFF.

About this clone itself: Distinct nucleotide sequences in the sample also encode this CDR3. The V call is TRBV5-1, the J call TRBJ1-1; 10 positions match TRBD1. This CDR3 contains 15 residues. The V and J ends lost 0 bases and 3 bases, in that order; junction bases with no gene match: 2. The germline CDR1 and CDR2 sequences are SGHRS and YFSETQ. For the CDR3, the DNA is TGCGCCAGCAGCTTGGCAGGACAGGGGGACACTGAAGCTTTCTTT. As protein: CASSLAGQGDTEAFF.

V usage is TRBV4-1 and J usage is TRBJ2-3; TRBD2 matches at 9 bases. The V gene's germline CDR1 is MGHRA and CDR2 YSYEKL. After removal of 1 base from V and 1 base from J, the junction contained 12 bases not matched to a gene. The CDR3 totals 19 residues. The CDR3 sequence is CASSQVGIRSGGRTDTQYF. The CDR3 nucleotides read TGCGCCAGCAGCCAAGTCGGGATCCGTAGCGGGGGACGCACAGATACGCAGTATTTT.

The chain is built from TRBV5-5 and TRBJ1-1; the D gene is possibly TRBD1 (6 bases). The CDR3 totals 13 residues. The V gene's germline CDR1 is SGHKS and CDR2 YYEKEE (reference sequence). Between the trimmed V and J ends, which lost 3 bases and 3 bases, there was a span of 9 bases. The CDR3 DNA sequence: TGTGCCAGCAGCTCAGGGGCCGACACTGAAGCTTTCTTT. Its protein is CASSSGADTEAFF.

Here the CDR3 DNA reads TGTGCCAGTAACCTCCGCGGGGGGGGTAATGAAAAACTGTTTTTT. It yields the protein CASNLRGGGNEKLFF. This chain joins TRBV19 and TRBJ1-4; perhaps TRBD1 as D (5 bases). The V gene lost 7 bases and the J gene lost 4 bases, with 16 bases spanning the gap. Germline V gene sequence: CDR1 LNHDA, CDR2 SQIVND (reference sequence). The CDR3 sequence is 15 residues long.